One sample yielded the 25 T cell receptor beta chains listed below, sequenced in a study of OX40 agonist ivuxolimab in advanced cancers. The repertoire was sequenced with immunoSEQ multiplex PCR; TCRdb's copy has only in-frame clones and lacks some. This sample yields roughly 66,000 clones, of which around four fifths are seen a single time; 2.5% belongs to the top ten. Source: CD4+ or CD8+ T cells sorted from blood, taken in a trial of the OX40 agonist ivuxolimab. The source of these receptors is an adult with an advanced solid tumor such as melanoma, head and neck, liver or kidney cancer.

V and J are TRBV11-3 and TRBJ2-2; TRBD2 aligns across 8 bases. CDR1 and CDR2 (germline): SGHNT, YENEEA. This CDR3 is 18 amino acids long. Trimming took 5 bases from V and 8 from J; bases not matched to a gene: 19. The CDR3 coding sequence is TGTGCCAGCAGCCCCAACCCCCCCACTAGCGGAAGGTTGGGGGAGCTGTTTTTT. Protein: CASSPNPPTSGRLGELFF.

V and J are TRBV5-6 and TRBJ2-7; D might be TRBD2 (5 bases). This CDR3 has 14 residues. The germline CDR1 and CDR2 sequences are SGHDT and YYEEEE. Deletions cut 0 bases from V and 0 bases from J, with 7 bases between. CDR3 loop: CASSLVSGSYEQYF. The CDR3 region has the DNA TGTGCCAGCAGCTTGGTCAGCGGCTCCTACGAGCAGTACTTC.

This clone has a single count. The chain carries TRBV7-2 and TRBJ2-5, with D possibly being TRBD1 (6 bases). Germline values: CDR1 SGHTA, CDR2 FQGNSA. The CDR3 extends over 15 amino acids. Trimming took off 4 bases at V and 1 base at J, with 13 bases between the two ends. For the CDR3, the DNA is TGTGCCAGCAGCTCCCAGGGGCAGTCCCAAGAGACCCAGTACTTC. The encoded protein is CASSSQGQSQETQYF.

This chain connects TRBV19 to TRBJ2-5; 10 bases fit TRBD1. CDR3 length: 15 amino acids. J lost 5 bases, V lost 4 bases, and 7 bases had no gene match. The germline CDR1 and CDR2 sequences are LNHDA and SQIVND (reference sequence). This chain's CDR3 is CASSRGTGDGETQYF. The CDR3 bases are TGTGCCAGTAGTAGAGGGACAGGGGATGGGGAGACCCAGTACTTC.

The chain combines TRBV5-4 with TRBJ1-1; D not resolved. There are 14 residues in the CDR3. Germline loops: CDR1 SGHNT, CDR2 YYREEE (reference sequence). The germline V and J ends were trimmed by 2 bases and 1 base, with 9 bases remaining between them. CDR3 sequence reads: CASSFRSGNTEAFF. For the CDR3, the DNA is TGTGCCAGCAGCTTTCGGTCCGGGAACACTGAAGCTTTCTTT.

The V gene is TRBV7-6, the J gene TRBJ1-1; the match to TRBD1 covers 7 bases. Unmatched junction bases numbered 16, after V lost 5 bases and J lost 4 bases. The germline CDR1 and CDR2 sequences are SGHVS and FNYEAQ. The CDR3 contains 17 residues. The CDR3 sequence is CASSPLRRQGPSTEAFF. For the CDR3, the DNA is TGTGCCAGCAGCCCGCTTCGGAGACAGGGCCCGTCCACTGAAGCTTTCTTT.

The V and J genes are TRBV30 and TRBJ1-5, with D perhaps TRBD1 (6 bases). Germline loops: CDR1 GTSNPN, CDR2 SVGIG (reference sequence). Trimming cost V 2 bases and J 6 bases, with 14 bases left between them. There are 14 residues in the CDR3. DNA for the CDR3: TGTGCCTGGAGTCGCTCGGGGGCTTTTCAGCCCCAGCATTTT. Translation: CAWSRSGAFQPQHF.

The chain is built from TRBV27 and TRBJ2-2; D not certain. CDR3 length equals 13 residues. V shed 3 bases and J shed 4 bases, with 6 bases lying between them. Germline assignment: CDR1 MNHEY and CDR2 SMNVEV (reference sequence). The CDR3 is CASSFRVTGELFF. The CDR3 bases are TGTGCCAGCAGTTTTAGGGTCACCGGGGAGCTGTTTTTT.

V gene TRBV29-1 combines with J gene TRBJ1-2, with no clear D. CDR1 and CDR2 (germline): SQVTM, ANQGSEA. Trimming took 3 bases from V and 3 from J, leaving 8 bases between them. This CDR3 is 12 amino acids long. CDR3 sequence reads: CSVDSSYYGYTF. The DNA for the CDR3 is TGCAGCGTTGACTCCAGCTACTATGGCTACACCTTC.

This CDR3 reads CATSRATGTGATEAFF. CDR3 nucleotides: TGTGCCACCAGCAGAGCAACCGGGACAGGGGCCACTGAAGCTTTCTTT. V and J are TRBV15 and TRBJ1-1, with 10 bases that match TRBD1. This CDR3 comprises 16 residues. V shed 1 base and J 4 bases; nucleotides not matched to a gene: 6. Germline CDR1 is LNHNV and CDR2 is YYDKDF (reference sequence).

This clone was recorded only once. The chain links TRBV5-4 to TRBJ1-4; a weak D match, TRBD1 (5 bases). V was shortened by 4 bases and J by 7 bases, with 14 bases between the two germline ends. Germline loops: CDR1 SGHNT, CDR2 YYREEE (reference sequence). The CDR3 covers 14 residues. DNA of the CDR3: TGTGCCAGCAGCATTGGGGGGGATAGTGAAAAACTGTTTTTT. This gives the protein CASSIGGDSEKLFF. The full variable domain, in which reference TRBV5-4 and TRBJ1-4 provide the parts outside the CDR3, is ETGVTQSPTHLIKTRGQQVTLRCSSQSGHNTVSWYQQALGQGPQFIFQYYREEENGRGNFPPRFSGLQFPNYSSELNVNALELDDSALYLCASSIGGDSEKLFFGSGTQLSVL.

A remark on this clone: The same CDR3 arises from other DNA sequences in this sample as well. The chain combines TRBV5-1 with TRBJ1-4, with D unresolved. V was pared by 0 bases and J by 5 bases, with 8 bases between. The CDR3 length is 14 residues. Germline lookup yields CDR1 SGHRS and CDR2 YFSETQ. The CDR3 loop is CASSLGPTNEKLFF. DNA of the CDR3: TGCGCCAGCAGCTTGGGCCCTACCAATGAAAAACTGTTTTTT.

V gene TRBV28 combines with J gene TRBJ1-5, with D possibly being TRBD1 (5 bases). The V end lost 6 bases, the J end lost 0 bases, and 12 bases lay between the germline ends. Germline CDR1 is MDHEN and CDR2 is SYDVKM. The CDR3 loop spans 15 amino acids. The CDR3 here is CASRSPGTSNQPQHF. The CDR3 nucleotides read TGTGCCAGCAGGTCACCCGGGACTAGCAATCAGCCCCAGCATTTT.

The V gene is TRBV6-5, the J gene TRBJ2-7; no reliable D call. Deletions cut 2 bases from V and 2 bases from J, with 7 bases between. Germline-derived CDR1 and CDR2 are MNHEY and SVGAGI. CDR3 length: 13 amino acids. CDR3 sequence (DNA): TGTGCCAGCAGTTACGGGCCTACCTACGAGCAGTACTTC. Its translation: CASSYGPTYEQYF.

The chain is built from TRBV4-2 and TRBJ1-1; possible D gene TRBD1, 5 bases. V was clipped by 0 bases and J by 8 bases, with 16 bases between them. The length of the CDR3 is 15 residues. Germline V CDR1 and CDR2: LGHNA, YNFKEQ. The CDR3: CASSQDQGLGPEAFF. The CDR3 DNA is TGTGCCAGCAGCCAAGATCAGGGTTTAGGCCCGGAAGCTTTCTTT.

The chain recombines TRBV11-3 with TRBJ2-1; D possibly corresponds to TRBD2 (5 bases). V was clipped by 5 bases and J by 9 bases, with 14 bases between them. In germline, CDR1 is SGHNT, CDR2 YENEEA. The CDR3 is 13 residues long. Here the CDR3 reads CASSLGSVGEQFF. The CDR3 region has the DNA TGTGCCAGCAGCCTAGGGAGTGTGGGTGAGCAGTTCTTC.

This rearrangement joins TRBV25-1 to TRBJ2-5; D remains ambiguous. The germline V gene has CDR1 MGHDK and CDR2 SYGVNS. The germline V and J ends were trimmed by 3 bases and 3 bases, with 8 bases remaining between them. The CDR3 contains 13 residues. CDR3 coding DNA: TGTGCCAGCAGTGAGTATGGGAAAGAGACCCAGTACTTC. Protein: CASSEYGKETQYF.

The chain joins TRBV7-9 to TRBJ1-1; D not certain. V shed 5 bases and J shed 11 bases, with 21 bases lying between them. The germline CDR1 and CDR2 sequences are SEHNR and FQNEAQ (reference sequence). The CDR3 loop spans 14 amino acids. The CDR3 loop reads CASSRSVETSYAFF. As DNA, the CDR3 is TGTGCCAGCAGCCGATCCGTCGAGACATCTTATGCTTTCTTT.

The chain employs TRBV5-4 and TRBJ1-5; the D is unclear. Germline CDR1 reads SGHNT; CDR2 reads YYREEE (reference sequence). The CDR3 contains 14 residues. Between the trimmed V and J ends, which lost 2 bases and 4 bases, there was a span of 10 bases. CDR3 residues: CASSFYDGNQPQHF. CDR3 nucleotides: TGTGCCAGCAGCTTTTACGACGGTAATCAGCCCCAGCATTTT.

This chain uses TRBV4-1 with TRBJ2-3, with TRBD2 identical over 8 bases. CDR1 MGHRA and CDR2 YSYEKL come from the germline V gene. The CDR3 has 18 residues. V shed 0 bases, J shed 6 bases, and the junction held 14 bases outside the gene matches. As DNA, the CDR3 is TGCGCCAGCAGCCAAGATTGGGCCCCGGGGGGGGTCTTGGATACGCAGTATTTT. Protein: CASSQDWAPGGVLDTQYF.

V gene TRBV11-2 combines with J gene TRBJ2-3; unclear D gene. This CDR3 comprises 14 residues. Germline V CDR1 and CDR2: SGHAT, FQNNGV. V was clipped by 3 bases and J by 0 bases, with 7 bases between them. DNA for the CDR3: TGTGCCAGCAGCTTGGCAGCTAGCACAGATACGCAGTATTTT. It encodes CASSLAASTDTQYF.

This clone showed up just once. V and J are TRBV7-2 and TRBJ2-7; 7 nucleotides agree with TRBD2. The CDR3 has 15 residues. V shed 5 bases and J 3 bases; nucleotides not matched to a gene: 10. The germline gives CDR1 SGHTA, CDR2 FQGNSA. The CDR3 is CASSPVAGANYEQYF. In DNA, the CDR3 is TGTGCCAGCAGCCCTGTCGCGGGAGCAAACTACGAGCAGTACTTC.

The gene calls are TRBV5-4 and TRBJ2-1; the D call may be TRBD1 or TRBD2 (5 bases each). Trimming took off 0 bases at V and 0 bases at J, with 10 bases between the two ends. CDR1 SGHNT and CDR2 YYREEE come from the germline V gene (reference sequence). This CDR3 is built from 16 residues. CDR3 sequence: CASSLVGPGSYNEQFF. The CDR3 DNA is TGTGCCAGCAGCTTGGTGGGACCCGGCTCCTACAATGAGCAGTTCTTC.

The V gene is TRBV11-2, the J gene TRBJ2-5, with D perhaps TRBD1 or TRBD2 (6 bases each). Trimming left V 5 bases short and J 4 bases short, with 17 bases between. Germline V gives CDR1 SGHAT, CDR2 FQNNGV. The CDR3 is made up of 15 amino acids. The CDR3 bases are TGTGCCAGCAGCCCTCAGGTCGGGGGCGGAGAGACCCAGTACTTC. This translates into CASSPQVGGGETQYF.

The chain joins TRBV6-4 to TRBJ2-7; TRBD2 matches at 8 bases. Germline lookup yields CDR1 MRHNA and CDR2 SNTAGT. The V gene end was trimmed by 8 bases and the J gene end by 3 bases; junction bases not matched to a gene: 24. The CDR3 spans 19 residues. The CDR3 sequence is CASFFVSLSLAGAYYEQYF. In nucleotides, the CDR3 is TGTGCCAGCTTTTTCGTCTCCTTGAGTCTAGCGGGCGCCTACTACGAGCAGTACTTC.